This T cell receptor (beta chain) was captured in a study of blood T cells in healthy people across ages. The CDR3 sequence is 12 residues long. Between the trimmed V and J ends, which lost 4 bases and 6 bases, there was a span of 10 bases. CDR1 and CDR2 (germline): LGHNA, YSLEER. A sample-barcoded 5' primer and a J-beta primer mix were used in a second PCR of roughly 7 to 11 cycles. MiXCR, run by TCRdb on the 5' RACE reads, gives a single entry per CDR3 protein. The table shows roughly 1.5 million distinct CDR3 sequences, with approximately 39% occurring only once. The sample was blood. The TCR comes from a woman aged 18-29 years in good health. The chain recombines TRBV4-3 with TRBJ2-7; D not certain. The CDR3 spells CASSRDEAEQYF. CDR3 coding DNA: TGCGCCAGCAGCCGAGATGAGGCCGAGCAGTACTTC.